Each of the 27 T cell receptor beta chains below was sequenced from the same sample in a study of blood T cell repertoires in COVID-19. Only in-frame clones appear in the TCRdb table, and some are missing; sequencing was by immunoSEQ multiplex PCR. The table has more than 90,000 clones, around 84% seen once. The sequenced material came from peripheral blood. The receptors shown here come from a woman in her 70s with active or convalescent COVID-19.

The chain links TRBV7-6 to TRBJ2-7, with a tentative D call TRBD2 (5 bases). The CDR3 covers 17 residues. Trimming removed 0 bases at V and 3 bases at J, with 18 bases between. The germline CDR1 and CDR2 sequences are SGHVS and FNYEAQ. CDR3 in amino acids: CASSLAPRERLLYEQYF. CDR3 in DNA: TGTGCCAGCAGCTTAGCGCCTAGGGAGAGGCTTCTCTACGAGCAGTACTTC.

The chain combines TRBV3-1 (or the pseudogene TRBV3-2) with TRBJ2-7; 9 positions agree with TRBD2. This CDR3 spans 19 amino acids. CDR1 and CDR2 (germline): LGHDT, YNNKEL (reference sequence). After removal of 2 bases from V and 7 bases from J, the junction contained 21 bases not matched to a gene. The CDR3, as DNA: TGTGCCAGCAGCCAAAGCCTCCTACTGCGGGGGGGGATCGCGGGAGAGCAGTACTTC. It yields the protein CASSQSLLLRGGIAGEQYF.

V and J are TRBV3-1 (or the pseudogene TRBV3-2) and TRBJ2-3, with TRBD2 identical over 10 bases. The germline gives CDR1 LGHDT, CDR2 YNNKEL (reference sequence). Trimming removed 5 bases from V and 0 bases from J; junction bases left unmatched: 2. The CDR3 has 15 residues. CDR3 nucleotide sequence: TGTGCCAGCAGCAAGACTAGCGGGAGCACAGATACGCAGTATTTT. This codes for CASSKTSGSTDTQYF.

V is TRBV30 and J is TRBJ1-3, with 7 bases that match TRBD1. Germline assignment: CDR1 GTSNPN and CDR2 SVGIG (reference sequence). V trimming: 0 bases; J trimming: 0 bases; junction bases outside the gene matches: 2. The CDR3 runs to 15 residues. Written as DNA, the CDR3 is TGTGCCTGGAGTGTAGACAGGGACTCTGGAAACACCATATATTTT. Protein sequence: CAWSVDRDSGNTIYF.

This sequence joins TRBV28 and TRBJ1-2, with 9 bases lining up with TRBD1. Trimming took 5 bases from V and 6 from J; bases not matched to a gene: 13. Per the germline V gene, CDR1 is MDHEN and CDR2 is SYDVKM. This CDR3 has 16 residues. CDR3 protein: CASSQEGLGQGNGYTF. The CDR3 DNA follows: TGTGCCAGCAGTCAAGAAGGCCTCGGACAGGGGAATGGCTACACCTTC.

CDR3 sequence reads: CASSLGTGVGQPQHF. The CDR3 DNA sequence: TGTGCCAGCAGCTTAGGGACAGGGGTGGGTCAGCCCCAGCATTTT. The rearrangement uses TRBV7-2 and TRBJ1-5; 9 bases fit TRBD1. CDR3 size: 15 residues. V trimming: 1 base; J trimming: 6 bases; junction bases outside the gene matches: 4. The V gene's germline CDR1 is SGHTA and CDR2 FQGNSA.

The chain combines TRBV5-4 with TRBJ2-2; 9 bases are a match to TRBD2. V lost 5 bases and J lost 6; bases outside the gene matches: 5. This CDR3 has 14 amino acids. Looked up from germline, CDR1 is SGHNT and CDR2 is YYREEE (reference sequence). The CDR3 here is CASSSGLAAGELFF. The CDR3 DNA reads TGTGCCAGCAGTTCGGGACTAGCCGCCGGGGAGCTGTTTTTT. The variable domain in full, completed from reference TRBV5-4 and TRBJ2-2, reads ETGVTQSPTHLIKTRGQQVTLRCSSQSGHNTVSWYQQALGQGPQFIFQYYREEENGRGNFPPRFSGLQFPNYSSELNVNALELDDSALYLCASSSGLAAGELFFGEGSRLTVL.

This clone was found a few times. The J gene is TRBJ1-6, the V gene TRBV5-4, with 8 nucleotides matching TRBD1. Germline CDR1 SGHNT, CDR2 YYREEE (reference sequence). V was clipped by 4 bases and J by 7 bases; unmatched bases: 13. This CDR3 comprises 17 residues. CDR3 nucleotides: TGTGCCAGCAGCAACCCTAACAGGGGGAGTTGGAATTCACCCCTCCACTTT. The encoded protein is CASSNPNRGSWNSPLHF. The whole variable domain, filled in from reference TRBV5-4 and TRBJ1-6, reads ETGVTQSPTHLIKTRGQQVTLRCSSQSGHNTVSWYQQALGQGPQFIFQYYREEENGRGNFPPRFSGLQFPNYSSELNVNALELDDSALYLCASSNPNRGSWNSPLHFGNGTRLTVT.

This clone appeared a single time. The chain employs TRBV18 and TRBJ1-5; D perhaps matches TRBD1 (5 bases). CDR3 length: 14 amino acids. V lost 5 bases and J 4 bases, leaving 12 bases between the germline ends. Germline CDR1 reads KGHSH; CDR2 reads LQKENI. The CDR3 region has the DNA TGTGCCAGCTCATGGGGGGATGTAAATCAGCCCCAGCATTTT. Protein sequence: CASSWGDVNQPQHF.

The V gene is TRBV7-9, the J gene TRBJ1-1; a possible D gene is TRBD1 (5 bases). V lost 5 bases to trimming and J lost 1 base, with 20 bases between them. The CDR3 is 17 residues long. In germline, CDR1 is SEHNR, CDR2 FQNEAQ (reference sequence). The CDR3 region has the DNA TGTGCCAGCAGCCAGCGGGTCAGGGACCAAAGGAACACTGAAGCTTTCTTT. As protein: CASSQRVRDQRNTEAFF.

The chain recombines TRBV19 with TRBJ1-1; 9 positions match TRBD1. The CDR3 sequence is 14 residues long. Germline V gene sequence: CDR1 LNHDA, CDR2 SQIVND (reference sequence). Losses at the gene ends were 6 bases for V and 5 bases for J; bases not matched to a gene: 7. CDR3 residues: CASRNRGLGTEAFF. DNA of the CDR3: TGTGCCAGTAGAAACAGGGGGCTAGGGACTGAAGCTTTCTTT.

The J gene is TRBJ2-7, the V gene TRBV5-5, with 11 bases that match TRBD2. After removal of 1 base from V and 0 bases from J, the junction contained 3 bases not matched to a gene. Germline loops: CDR1 SGHKS, CDR2 YYEKEE (reference sequence). CDR3 length equals 16 residues. CDR3 DNA sequence: TGTGCCAGCAGCTTGCTAGCGGGAGGCCTCTCCTACGAGCAGTACTTC. Amino acids: CASSLLAGGLSYEQYF.

This clone was observed a single time. The rearrangement joins TRBV2 to TRBJ2-2, with 7 bases identical to TRBD1. J was trimmed by 5 bases and V by 6 bases; bases with no gene match: 6. Germline loops: CDR1 SNHLY, CDR2 FYNNEI. The CDR3 covers 14 residues. The CDR3 DNA reads TGTGCCAGCAGATTCACAGGGGCTACCGGGGAGCTGTTTTTT. Amino acid sequence: CASRFTGATGELFF.

In nucleotides, the CDR3 is TGTGCCAGCAGCCAGGGGTCGTCCAATCAGCCCCAGCATTTT. Encoded protein: CASSQGSSNQPQHF. The V call is TRBV11-2, the J call TRBJ1-5; D perhaps matches TRBD1 (6 bases). The germline CDR1 and CDR2 sequences are SGHAT and FQNNGV. V was clipped by 5 bases and J by 3 bases, with 11 bases between them. The CDR3 runs 14 residues.

This chain joins TRBV11-2 and TRBJ2-5, with a possible D match to TRBD2 (6 bases). The CDR3 covers 12 residues. V lost 6 bases and J lost 9, with 14 bases in between. Germline lookup yields CDR1 SGHAT and CDR2 FQNNGV. The CDR3 nucleotides are TGTGCCAGCAGTTCCCGGGGGTGGGCCCAGTACTTC. This encodes CASSSRGWAQYF. Full variable domain (missing parts from reference TRBV11-2 and TRBJ2-5): EAGVAQSPRYKIIEKRQSVAFWCNPISGHATLYWYQQILGQGPKLLIQFQNNGVVDDSQLPKDRFSAERLKGVDSTLKIQPAKLEDSAVYLCASSSRGWAQYFGPGTRLLVL.

The chain joins TRBV5-1 to TRBJ2-3, with TRBD2 identical over 8 bases. J gave up 2 bases and V 1 base, and 6 bases lay outside the gene matches. Germline V gives CDR1 SGHRS, CDR2 YFSETQ. This CDR3 is 16 amino acids long. Written as DNA, the CDR3 is TGCGCCAGCAGCTTGTCTAGCGGGTACTACACAGATACGCAGTATTTT. It translates to CASSLSSGYYTDTQYF.

The gene calls are TRBV7-2 and TRBJ2-7; 10 bases align to TRBD1. V was pared by 2 bases and J by 3 bases, with 10 bases of the junction left unmatched. The CDR3 has 17 residues. Germline V gives CDR1 SGHTA, CDR2 FQGNSA. The CDR3 bases are TGTGCCAGCAGCTTAAAGCGGGCGGGACAGGGGCGCTACGAGCAGTACTTC. This sequence encodes CASSLKRAGQGRYEQYF. The whole variable domain, filled in from reference TRBV7-2 and TRBJ2-7, reads GAGVSQSPSNKVTEKGKDVELRCDPISGHTALYWYRQSLGQGLEFLIYFQGNSAPDKSGLPSDRFSAERTGGSVSTLTIQRTQQEDSAVYLCASSLKRAGQGRYEQYFGPGTRLTVT.

The chain has TRBV3-1 (or the pseudogene TRBV3-2) and TRBJ2-1; TRBD1 aligns across 10 bases. The CDR3 consists of 14 residues. Trimming at V came to 0 bases and at J to 10 bases, leaving 3 bases not matched to a gene. Per the germline V gene, CDR1 is LGHDT and CDR2 is YNNKEL (reference sequence). The CDR3 DNA sequence: TGTGCCAGCAGCCAAGATGCGACAGGGGGCGAGCAGTTCTTC. Encoded protein: CASSQDATGGEQFF.

The CDR3 bases are TGTGCCAGCTCACCTGGCAGACAGGGCAGCGACTATGGCTACACCTTC. Translated: CASSPGRQGSDYGYTF. The rearrangement joins TRBV18 to TRBJ1-2, with 7 bases that match TRBD1. The germline V gene encodes CDR1 KGHSH and CDR2 LQKENI. Unmatched junction bases numbered 10, after V lost 3 bases and J lost 3 bases. The CDR3 has 16 amino acids.

About this clone: Other DNA sequences in this sample translate to the same CDR3. The chain links TRBV5-4 to TRBJ2-1; 7 bases agree with TRBD1. This CDR3 has 15 amino acids. The germline V gene has CDR1 SGHNT and CDR2 YYREEE (reference sequence). With 0 bases clipped from V and 3 bases from J, the junction kept 3 bases outside the gene matches. The CDR3 DNA reads as TGTGCCAGCAGCTTGGACAGGGGCAGCTACAATGAGCAGTTCTTC. As protein: CASSLDRGSYNEQFF.

Only one count was recorded for this clone. This sequence joins TRBV19 and TRBJ1-3; D unclear. Trimming pared 3 bases from V and 4 bases from J, leaving 7 bases between. Germline V gene lookup returns CDR1 LNHDA and CDR2 SQIVND (reference sequence). This CDR3 is 13 amino acids long. In DNA form, the CDR3 reads TGTGCCAGTAGTATTCAATTGGGAAACACCATATATTTT. This codes for CASSIQLGNTIYF.

The chain joins TRBV6-5 to TRBJ2-5; 7 bases line up with TRBD1. V was clipped by 2 bases and J by 1 base; unmatched bases: 1. The CDR3 runs 14 residues. Germline values: CDR1 MNHEY, CDR2 SVGAGI. CDR3 in DNA: TGTGCCAGCAGTTACGGGACAGCCCAAGAGACCCAGTACTTC. Encoded protein: CASSYGTAQETQYF.

The chain combines TRBV6-1 with TRBJ1-5, with unresolved D. There are 17 residues in the CDR3. Looked up from germline, CDR1 is MNHNS and CDR2 is SASEGT. Trimming pared 0 bases from V and 0 bases from J, leaving 12 bases between. CDR3 in amino acids: CASSEAPPSYSNQPQHF. DNA of the CDR3: TGTGCCAGCAGTGAAGCGCCCCCCAGTTATAGCAATCAGCCCCAGCATTTT.

The chain links TRBV19 to TRBJ2-7; 11 bases agree with TRBD2. Germline CDR1 LNHDA, CDR2 SQIVND (reference sequence). CDR3 size: 16 residues. The V gene end was trimmed by 4 bases and the J gene end by 0 bases; junction bases not matched to a gene: 5. In DNA, the CDR3 is TGTGCCAGTAGTACTACCGGGACTAGCGGCTCCTACGAGCAGTACTTC. Its translation: CASSTTGTSGSYEQYF.

The chain has TRBV24-1 and TRBJ1-1, with D perhaps TRBD1 (6 bases). Germline V CDR1 and CDR2: KGHDR, SFDVKD. This CDR3 has 12 amino acids. V was shortened by 12 bases and J by 2 bases, with 12 bases between the two germline ends. The CDR3 nucleotides read TGTGCCTCAAGCAGGGGAAACACTGAAGCTTTCTTT. Protein product: CASSRGNTEAFF.

V and J are TRBV19 and TRBJ1-5; 7 positions match TRBD1. CDR1 is LNHDA, CDR2 SQIVND, per germline (reference sequence). The CDR3 loop spans 16 amino acids. V shed 4 bases, J shed 4 bases, and the junction held 10 bases outside the gene matches. CDR3 nucleotides: TGTGCCAGTAGTACCGAGATTAACAGGGGAAATCAGCCCCAGCATTTT. This encodes CASSTEINRGNQPQHF.

The chain recombines TRBV5-3 with TRBJ2-1, with D maybe TRBD1 (5 bases). TRBV5-3 is marked as an open reading frame, function uncertain. The CDR3 covers 16 residues. The V and J ends lost 0 bases and 0 bases respectively, with 10 bases between them. The CDR3 bases are TGTGCCAGAAGCTTGGCCAGGGCCCTCTCCTACAATGAGCAGTTCTTC. Its protein is CARSLARALSYNEQFF.